This T cell receptor beta chain was recovered during a study of blood T cell repertoires in COVID-19. Whole-study context: Acute and convalescent COVID-19 samples came from the United States, Italy and Spain.

CDR3 length: 14 residues. Per the germline V gene, CDR1 is KGHDR and CDR2 is SFDVKD. The germline V and J ends were trimmed by 9 bases and 4 bases, with 15 bases remaining between them. Assay: immunoSEQ multiplex PCR; the TCRdb copy retains only in-frame clones and omits some. The sample has more than 85,000 clones, approximately 82% seen once; the top ten hold around 4%. The chain recombines TRBV24-1 with TRBJ1-5; D is unclear. This TCR was recovered from a man aged 60 to 75 with acute or convalescent COVID-19. The sample consisted of peripheral blood. CDR3 sequence (DNA): TGTGCCACCCAACCCAACCTCGGTAATCAGCCCCAGCATTTT. Translated, it gives CATQPNLGNQPQHF.